A single T cell receptor (beta chain) is shown here with its context. No antigen is known for it. Time point in this sample: week 35, safety follow-up. Topical imiquimod was applied with each vaccine dose, which held 300 ug of mutant IDH1 20-mer peptide. This sample was included in a study of a mutant IDH1 vaccine in newly diagnosed glioma. Study details: Treatment recipients were 62.5% male and around 38% female, and their mean age was roughly 40 years.

The V and J ends lost 5 bases and 2 bases respectively, with 9 bases between them. The V gene's germline CDR1 is WNHNN and CDR2 SYGVQD (reference sequence). The length of the CDR3 is 13 residues. The protocol was immunoSEQ multiplex PCR, while the TCRdb copy is restricted to in-frame clones and leaves out a portion. Of approximately 50,000 clones in the sample, approximately 79% are singletons; the top ten hold around 6.7%. The TCR sequence derives from a man aged 40-50 years with glioma. The chain links TRBV10-1 to TRBJ1-1; D is unresolved. The sample here was PBMCs, taken from a glioma patient whose treatment included an IDH1 peptide vaccine. CDR3 bases: TGCGCCAGCAGTCCGACTTACAACACTGAAGCTTTCTTT. Translated, it gives CASSPTYNTEAFF.